These 30 T cell receptor beta chains originate from one sample sequenced in a study of cytomegalovirus exposure and HLA in healthy donors. With 60 Vbeta and 13 Jbeta primers, the PCR was carried out. Clones were sequenced by immunoSEQ multiplex PCR, and TCRdb holds only the in-frame ones, with some missing. Among just under 95,000 clones listed, 70% to 85% were seen once. Specimen: PBMCs. Receptor source: a human donor in good health.

The V and J genes are TRBV18 and TRBJ2-3, with 8 bases lining up with TRBD2. The germline gives CDR1 KGHSH, CDR2 LQKENI. With V trimmed by 3 bases and J by 2 bases, 13 bases remained unmatched. The CDR3 extends over 18 amino acids. The CDR3 sequence: CASSPVVQERGNTDTQYF. As DNA, the CDR3 is TGTGCCAGCTCACCTGTGGTTCAGGAGCGGGGGAACACAGATACGCAGTATTTT.

The chain is built from TRBV14 and TRBJ2-7, with a weak D call TRBD1 (5 bases). Trimming stripped 3 bases from V and 2 bases from J, with 11 bases between. This CDR3 region has 14 residues. Germline V gene lookup returns CDR1 SGHDN and CDR2 FVKESK. The CDR3 loop is CASSQDNPPYEQYF. The DNA for the CDR3 is TGTGCCAGCAGCCAGGACAATCCCCCCTACGAGCAGTACTTC. Full variable domain (missing parts from reference TRBV14 and TRBJ2-7): EAGVTQFPSHSVIEKGQTVTLRCDPISGHDNLYWYRRVMGKEIKFLLHFVKESKQDESGMPNNRFLAERTGGTYSTLKVQPAELEDSGVYFCASSQDNPPYEQYFGPGTRLTVT.

The J gene is TRBJ2-1, the V gene TRBV7-6, with 10 bases lining up with TRBD2. Looked up from germline, CDR1 is SGHVS and CDR2 is FNYEAQ. The CDR3 has 11 residues. The trim removed 5 bases at V and 15 bases at J, leaving 4 bases unmatched. CDR3 nucleotides: TGTGCCAGCAGCACCGGGACTAGCGTGTTCTTC. This sequence encodes CASSTGTSVFF.

The chain is built from TRBV5-1 and TRBJ2-1; 8 bases line up with TRBD2. The CDR3 totals 17 residues. Germline CDR1 is SGHRS and CDR2 is YFSETQ. V trimming: 1 base; J trimming: 3 bases; junction bases outside the gene matches: 9. This chain's CDR3 is CASSLSRGEMFYNEQFF. The CDR3 region has the DNA TGCGCCAGCAGCTTGTCGCGGGGGGAGATGTTCTACAATGAGCAGTTCTTC.

The chain couples TRBV6-1 to TRBJ2-7; possible D gene TRBD1, 5 bases. The CDR3 has 12 residues. The germline gives CDR1 MNHNS, CDR2 SASEGT. V was cut by 6 bases and J by 4 bases, with 10 bases left in between. CDR3 nucleotide sequence: TGTGCCAGCAGATCCCAGGGATACGAGCAGTACTTC. It yields the protein CASRSQGYEQYF.

The chain couples TRBV20-1 to TRBJ1-2; 9 bases match TRBD1. CDR1 is DFQATT, CDR2 SNEGSKA, per germline (reference sequence). The CDR3 is 11 amino acids. V lost 8 bases and J lost 8; bases outside the gene matches: 6. The CDR3 coding sequence is TGCAGTTCAAGAGGACAGGGGGGCTACACCTTC. Encoded protein: CSSRGQGGYTF.

The gene calls are TRBV4-2 and TRBJ2-1, with 9 bases aligning to TRBD2. The CDR3 length is 17 residues. Trimming cost V 8 bases and J 5 bases; bases outside gene matches: 16. Germline CDR1 is LGHNA and CDR2 is YNFKEQ. Written as DNA, the CDR3 is TGTGCCAGCGGAGGGACTCGAACGGGACTAGCCCACAATGAGCAGTTCTTC. Residues: CASGGTRTGLAHNEQFF.

This clone was counted between two and nine times. The V and J genes are TRBV19 and TRBJ1-1; D perhaps matches TRBD1 (6 bases). Per germline, CDR1 LNHDA and CDR2 SQIVND (reference sequence). The germline V and J ends were trimmed by 3 bases and 0 bases, with 11 bases remaining between them. CDR3 size: 15 residues. The chain's CDR3 is CASSILGQLNTEAFF. As DNA, the CDR3 is TGTGCCAGTAGTATCCTTGGACAGTTGAACACTGAAGCTTTCTTT.

V gene TRBV29-1 combines with J gene TRBJ2-1, with 7 positions matching TRBD1. Trimming at V came to 7 bases and at J to 6 bases, leaving 12 bases not matched to a gene. The length of the CDR3 is 14 residues. The germline gives CDR1 SQVTM, CDR2 ANQGSEA. CDR3 nucleotide sequence: TGCAGCGCCCTGACAGGGAGAAATGGCAATGAGCAGTTCTTC. Residues: CSALTGRNGNEQFF.

CDR3 sequence: CASSQGRAYEQYF. The CDR3 nucleotides are TGTGCCAGCAGCCAAGGGCGGGCCTACGAGCAGTACTTC. The chain is built from TRBV14 and TRBJ2-7, with D tentatively TRBD2 (5 bases). The V end was cut by 1 base, the J end by 2 bases, with 6 bases between. Germline values: CDR1 SGHDN, CDR2 FVKESK. This CDR3 has 13 amino acids.

The chain employs TRBV7-9 and TRBJ1-4, with a weak D call TRBD1 (5 bases). This CDR3 spans 14 amino acids. Trimming removed 2 bases at V and 7 bases at J, with 11 bases between. Per germline, CDR1 SEHNR and CDR2 FQNEAQ (reference sequence). The chain's CDR3 is CASSLRQGGEKLFF. The CDR3 DNA reads TGTGCCAGCAGCTTAAGGCAGGGTGGTGAAAAACTGTTTTTT. Supplemented by reference TRBV7-9 and TRBJ1-4, the full variable domain reads DTGVSQNPRHKITKRGQNVTFRCDPISEHNRLYWYRQTLGQGPEFLTYFQNEAQLEKSRLLSDRFSAERPKGSFSTLEIQRTEQGDSAMYLCASSLRQGGEKLFFGSGTQLSVL.

This clone was seen more than once but under ten times. The rearrangement uses TRBV2 and TRBJ2-6; perhaps TRBD2 as D (5 bases). The length of the CDR3 is 15 residues. With 7 bases removed from V and 2 bases from J, the gap between germline ends came to 12 bases. Germline lookup yields CDR1 SNHLY and CDR2 FYNNEI. DNA of the CDR3: TGTGCCAGCACGACGAGGGCGACTGGGGCCAACGTCCTGACTTTC. It yields the protein CASTTRATGANVLTF.

The V call is TRBV7-2, the J call TRBJ1-1; a possible D gene is TRBD1 (6 bases). The CDR3 loop spans 14 amino acids. V was shortened by 4 bases and J by 4 bases, with 13 bases between the two germline ends. Germline V CDR1 and CDR2: SGHTA, FQGNSA. CDR3 coding DNA: TGTGCCAGCAGCTCCCGGTCAGGGGTCACTGAAGCTTTCTTT. This gives the protein CASSSRSGVTEAFF.

This chain joins TRBV27 and TRBJ2-1, with 12 bases fitting TRBD2. The germline V gene has CDR1 MNHEY and CDR2 SMNVEV (reference sequence). The CDR3 is made up of 16 amino acids. With 5 bases clipped from V and 2 bases from J, the junction kept 4 bases outside the gene matches. The CDR3 coding sequence is TGTGCCAGCAGTCGACTAGCGGGGGACCCCTACAATGAGCAGTTCTTC. Encoded protein: CASSRLAGDPYNEQFF.

The chain employs TRBV7-2 and TRBJ1-1, with a tentative D call TRBD1 (5 bases). The CDR3 is 13 residues long. Between the trimmed V and J ends, which lost 4 bases and 1 base, there was a span of 7 bases. In germline, CDR1 is SGHTA, CDR2 FQGNSA. The CDR3 is CASSSQGNTEAFF. CDR3 nucleotides: TGTGCCAGCAGCTCTCAGGGGAACACTGAAGCTTTCTTT.

The gene calls are TRBV5-1 and TRBJ2-1; no definite D call. The V gene's germline CDR1 is SGHRS and CDR2 YFSETQ. With 4 bases removed from V and 8 bases from J, the gap between germline ends came to 19 bases. The CDR3 loop spans 15 amino acids. The CDR3 loop reads CASSLGSTLVDEQFF. The CDR3 DNA sequence: TGCGCCAGCAGCCTGGGATCTACTCTGGTTGATGAGCAGTTCTTC. Using reference TRBV5-1 and TRBJ2-1 for the parts outside the CDR3, the full variable domain is KAGVTQTPRYLIKTRGQQVTLSCSPISGHRSVSWYQQTPGQGLQFLFEYFSETQRNKGNFPGRFSGRQFSNSRSEMNVSTLELGDSALYLCASSLGSTLVDEQFFGPGTRLTVL.

The gene calls are TRBV19 and TRBJ1-1; D gene ambiguous. This CDR3 spans 14 amino acids. The germline V gene has CDR1 LNHDA and CDR2 SQIVND (reference sequence). The V end was cut by 7 bases, the J end by 1 base, with 13 bases between. CDR3 sequence reads: CASNVRLSNTEAFF. The CDR3 DNA reads TGTGCCAGTAACGTTCGACTCTCGAACACTGAAGCTTTCTTT.

The V call is TRBV9, the J call TRBJ1-2; tentatively, D is TRBD1 (5 bases). CDR3 length: 15 amino acids. With 1 base removed from V and 1 base from J, the gap between germline ends came to 11 bases. The germline gives CDR1 SGDLS, CDR2 YYNGEE. In nucleotides, the CDR3 is TGTGCCAGCAGCGTAATCCCTGACAGTAACTATGGCTACACCTTC. Translated: CASSVIPDSNYGYTF. Combining the CDR3 with reference TRBV9 and TRBJ1-2 gives the whole variable domain DSGVTQTPKHLITATGQRVTLRCSPRSGDLSVYWYQQSLDQGLQFLIQYYNGEERAKGNILERFSAQQFPDLHSELNLSSLELGDSALYFCASSVIPDSNYGYTFGSGTRLTVV.

The chain links TRBV27 to TRBJ1-5; possibly TRBD1 for D (5 bases). The CDR3 loop spans 14 amino acids. Germline CDR1 MNHEY, CDR2 SMNVEV (reference sequence). Trimming took 2 bases from V and 4 from J, leaving 9 bases between them. CDR3 protein: CASSLIGGNQPQHF. CDR3 coding DNA: TGTGCCAGCAGTTTAATCGGGGGAAATCAGCCCCAGCATTTT.

The CDR3 region is CASSPRRQPQHF. CDR3 nucleotides: TGTGCCAGTAGTCCTCGGCGGCAGCCCCAGCATTTT. The chain carries TRBV19 and TRBJ1-5; D uncertain. The CDR3 sequence is 12 residues long. Per germline, CDR1 LNHDA and CDR2 SQIVND (reference sequence). V lost 5 bases and J 7 bases, leaving 9 bases between the germline ends.

Comment on this clone: The sample holds other DNA sequences that translate to the same CDR3. The CDR3 sequence: CAWSRGTGNTEAFF. Written as DNA, the CDR3 is TGTGCCTGGAGTAGGGGGACAGGGAACACTGAAGCTTTCTTT. J is TRBJ1-1 and V is TRBV30; TRBD1 agrees at 8 bases. V was clipped by 2 bases and J by 1 base; unmatched bases: 3. This CDR3 comprises 14 residues. CDR1 is GTSNPN, CDR2 SVGIG, per germline (reference sequence). Supplemented by reference TRBV30 and TRBJ1-1, the full variable domain reads SQTIHQWPATLVQPVGSPLSLECTVEGTSNPNLYWYRQAAGRGLQLLFYSVGIGQISSEVPQNLSASRPQDRQFILSSKKLLLSDSGFYLCAWSRGTGNTEAFFGQGTRLTVV.

The rearrangement uses TRBV9 and TRBJ2-3, with TRBD2 matching 8 bases. The CDR3 runs 17 residues. Trimming cost V 1 base and J 6 bases; bases outside gene matches: 13. Germline assignment: CDR1 SGDLS and CDR2 YYNGEE. The DNA of the CDR3 is TGTGCCAGCAGCGTACGGGGGGGCAGGGGAGTTAGGGATACGCAGTATTTT. This translates into CASSVRGGRGVRDTQYF.

This chain links TRBV28 with TRBJ1-2; 7 positions match TRBD1. V shed 6 bases, J shed 4 bases, and the junction held 8 bases outside the gene matches. CDR1 and CDR2 from the germline V gene are MDHEN and SYDVKM. This CDR3 comprises 14 residues. DNA for the CDR3: TGTGCCAGCAGGAAACAGGGGCTGGGCTATGGCTACACCTTC. Translated: CASRKQGLGYGYTF.

This clone was detected only once. The V call is TRBV7-9, the J call TRBJ2-7; tentative D call: TRBD2 (7 bases). Germline lookup yields CDR1 SEHNR and CDR2 FQNEAQ (reference sequence). The CDR3 totals 15 residues. The V end lost 4 bases, the J end lost 6 bases, and 19 bases lay between the germline ends. DNA of the CDR3: TGTGCCAGCAGCTATCAGGGGAGGGTGGCGGGCGAGCAGTACTTC. It specifies CASSYQGRVAGEQYF. The whole variable domain, filled in from reference TRBV7-9 and TRBJ2-7, reads DTGVSQNPRHKITKRGQNVTFRCDPISEHNRLYWYRQTLGQGPEFLTYFQNEAQLEKSRLLSDRFSAERPKGSFSTLEIQRTEQGDSAMYLCASSYQGRVAGEQYFGPGTRLTVT.

V gene TRBV6-4 combines with J gene TRBJ2-2; 9 nucleotides agree with TRBD1. The CDR3 consists of 15 residues. CDR1 is MRHNA, CDR2 SNTAGT, per germline. Germline trimming cut 8 bases from V and 4 bases from J; bases unmatched to any gene: 8. CDR3: CASSKGQGGTGELFF. The CDR3 DNA is TGTGCCAGCTCGAAGGGACAGGGTGGCACCGGGGAGCTGTTTTTT.

This clone has only one observation. The chain is built from TRBV29-1 and TRBJ1-2, with 7 bases matching TRBD1. Germline loops: CDR1 SQVTM, CDR2 ANQGSEA. The CDR3 has 12 amino acids. V gave up 4 bases and J gave up 7 bases; unmatched junction bases: 6. CDR3 DNA sequence: TGCAGCGTTGGCGAAGACAGGGCTGGCTACACCTTC. It yields the protein CSVGEDRAGYTF. Full variable domain (remainder filled in from reference TRBV29-1 and TRBJ1-2): SAVISQKPSRDICQRGTSLTIQCQVDSQVTMMFWYRQQPGQSLTLIATANQGSEATYESGFVIDKFPISRPNLTFSTLTVSNMSPEDSSIYLCSVGEDRAGYTFGSGTRLTVV.

This chain uses TRBV11-3 with TRBJ2-5, with D perhaps matching TRBD2 (6 bases). Trimming pared 5 bases from V and 4 bases from J, leaving 17 bases between. This CDR3 is 15 amino acids long. Per the germline V gene, CDR1 is SGHNT and CDR2 is YENEEA. CDR3 loop: CASSTGGTAGETQYF. DNA for the CDR3: TGTGCCAGCAGCACCGGGGGAACGGCGGGAGAGACCCAGTACTTC.

The chain has TRBV7-9 and TRBJ1-5, with D possibly TRBD1 on 5 matching bases. V lost 5 bases to trimming and J lost 2 bases, with 7 bases between them. CDR3 length: 13 residues. Germline assignment: CDR1 SEHNR and CDR2 FQNEAQ (reference sequence). The CDR3 spells CASSGGGNQPQHF. Written as DNA, the CDR3 is TGTGCCAGCAGCGGGGGGGGCAATCAGCCCCAGCATTTT.

The gene calls are TRBV2 and TRBJ2-7; tentative D call: TRBD1 (5 bases). The CDR3 is 13 residues long. V lost 3 bases and J lost 5, with 11 bases in between. Germline V gene data show CDR1 as SNHLY and CDR2 as FYNNEI. The CDR3 sequence is CASSDPGSHEQYF. DNA of the CDR3: TGTGCCAGCAGTGACCCAGGGTCGCACGAGCAGTACTTC. Full variable domain (rest looked up from reference TRBV2 and TRBJ2-7): EPEVTQTPSHQVTQMGQEVILRCVPISNHLYFYWYRQILGQKVEFLVSFYNNEISEKSEIFDDQFSVERPDGSNFTLKIRSTKLEDSAMYFCASSDPGSHEQYFGPGTRLTVT.

The V gene is TRBV7-4, the J gene TRBJ1-5; no definite D call. The CDR3 runs to 17 residues. Trimming pared 7 bases from V and 2 bases from J, leaving 21 bases between. Germline assignment: CDR1 SGHVT and CDR2 SQSDAQ. This CDR3 is CASIPGNRERGNQPQHF. In nucleotides, the CDR3 is TGTGCCAGCATCCCGGGGAACCGGGAGCGAGGCAATCAGCCCCAGCATTTT. The full variable domain, its missing parts supplied by reference TRBV7-4 and TRBJ1-5, is GAGVSQSPRYKVAKRGRDVALRCDSISGHVTLYWYRQTLGQGSEVLTYSQSDAQRDKSGRPSGRFSAERPERSVSTLKIQRTEQGDSAVYLCASIPGNRERGNQPQHFGDGTRLSIL.